These T cell receptor beta chains were read from a single sample in a study of T-cell memory formation after mild COVID-19. In TCRdb, the 5' RACE reads were re-called with MiXCR into one record per CDR3 protein. Of about 120,000 distinct CDR3 sequences detected, roughly 20% appear once; the ten largest clones hold about 42%. The sequenced sample was PBMCs or a T cell subset sorted from them (not recorded which). The receptors were gathered from a man aged 18 to 29 who had mild COVID-19 (a few samples of this study predate the infection). Cell type and time point are not known. Both conserved end residues are trimmed from each CDR3. The order of the fields is V gene, clone size, J gene, CDR3 protein. Rows give clone size only sometimes, using once, few, many, or a class for an expanded clone.

v_gene: TRBV4-2; abundance: .; j_gene: TRBJ2-5; CDR3aa: ASSQVATQGQETQY
v_gene: TRBV20-1; abundance: few; j_gene: TRBJ2-2; CDR3aa: SAPGTSNTGELF
v_gene: TRBV7-8; abundance: .; j_gene: TRBJ2-3; CDR3aa: ASSSPSGRSGGRTDTQY
v_gene: TRBV4-3; abundance: few; j_gene: TRBJ1-6; CDR3aa: ASSDGNSPLH
v_gene: TRBV19; abundance: .; j_gene: TRBJ2-7; CDR3aa: ASSMGGTTGSYEQY
v_gene: TRBV19; abundance: .; j_gene: TRBJ1-2; CDR3aa: ASTTIGDGYT
v_gene: TRBV7-2; abundance: .; j_gene: TRBJ2-3; CDR3aa: ASELIRTADTQY
v_gene: TRBV6-2/TRBV6-3; abundance: .; j_gene: TRBJ2-3; CDR3aa: AISSEDTQY
v_gene: TRBV5-5; abundance: .; j_gene: TRBJ2-7; CDR3aa: ASSLVTGIYEQY
v_gene: TRBV5-6; abundance: few; j_gene: TRBJ2-7; CDR3aa: ASSSTEHRALDEQY
v_gene: TRBV29-1; abundance: many; j_gene: TRBJ2-1; CDR3aa: SVPEGKEQF
v_gene: TRBV7-9; abundance: few; j_gene: TRBJ2-7; CDR3aa: ASSLEDSAEQY
v_gene: TRBV24-1; abundance: .; j_gene: TRBJ2-1; CDR3aa: ATSGGAYNEQF
v_gene: TRBV6-4; abundance: many; j_gene: TRBJ2-2; CDR3aa: ASSLGQSTGELF
v_gene: TRBV19; abundance: .; j_gene: TRBJ2-2; CDR3aa: ASRGVPYDGGELF
v_gene: TRBV7-6; abundance: .; j_gene: TRBJ2-7; CDR3aa: ASSVTSGVLEQY
v_gene: TRBV7-2; abundance: few; j_gene: TRBJ2-7; CDR3aa: ASSFIAGVSYEQY
v_gene: TRBV4-1; abundance: .; j_gene: TRBJ1-1; CDR3aa: ASTRGMNTEAF
v_gene: TRBV19; abundance: few; j_gene: TRBJ1-1; CDR3aa: ASSMVPNTEAF
v_gene: TRBV6-2/TRBV6-3; abundance: few; j_gene: TRBJ2-2; CDR3aa: ASSRDLPGELF
v_gene: TRBV4-1; abundance: few; j_gene: TRBJ2-1; CDR3aa: ASSHGKTSGGLGEQF
v_gene: TRBV5-1; abundance: .; j_gene: TRBJ2-3; CDR3aa: ASSLERVDTQY
v_gene: TRBV11-2; abundance: .; j_gene: TRBJ2-3; CDR3aa: ASSATGDTQY
v_gene: TRBV7-9; abundance: few; j_gene: TRBJ1-1; CDR3aa: ASRHGGAAF
v_gene: TRBV7-6; abundance: .; j_gene: TRBJ2-7; CDR3aa: ASSTSGAYEQY
v_gene: TRBV7-9; abundance: .; j_gene: TRBJ2-7; CDR3aa: ASSRDVYEQY
v_gene: TRBV4-1; abundance: .; j_gene: TRBJ2-2; CDR3aa: ASSQGASGEMNTGELF
v_gene: TRBV20-1; abundance: .; j_gene: TRBJ2-2; CDR3aa: SARGTSGIYTGELF
v_gene: TRBV7-9; abundance: few; j_gene: TRBJ1-1; CDR3aa: ASRRLPEAF
v_gene: TRBV12-3/TRBV12-4; abundance: .; j_gene: TRBJ1-1; CDR3aa: ASSPRGPTEAF
v_gene: TRBV6-2/TRBV6-3; abundance: few; j_gene: TRBJ2-2; CDR3aa: ASRYSTTGTGELF
v_gene: TRBV6-6; abundance: .; j_gene: TRBJ1-2; CDR3aa: ASTGRVAGLDGYT
v_gene: TRBV6-2/TRBV6-3; abundance: few; j_gene: TRBJ2-7; CDR3aa: ASRPGLRIGEQY
v_gene: TRBV15; abundance: .; j_gene: TRBJ2-7; CDR3aa: ATSRVARGYEQY
v_gene: TRBV7-4; abundance: .; j_gene: TRBJ1-1; CDR3aa: ASSPRMNTEAF
v_gene: TRBV10-3; abundance: .; j_gene: TRBJ2-7; CDR3aa: AISNSSGYEQY
v_gene: TRBV6-5; abundance: few; j_gene: TRBJ2-7; CDR3aa: ASSYFGGDEQY
v_gene: TRBV18; abundance: .; j_gene: TRBJ1-1; CDR3aa: ASSPRAMNTEAF
v_gene: TRBV4-1; abundance: few; j_gene: TRBJ1-1; CDR3aa: ASSQDPRVHEAF
v_gene: TRBV7-3; abundance: .; j_gene: TRBJ2-1; CDR3aa: ASSTQGVYNEQF
v_gene: TRBV7-3; abundance: .; j_gene: TRBJ1-1; CDR3aa: ASSAAGTANPEAF
v_gene: TRBV6-5; abundance: few; j_gene: TRBJ2-7; CDR3aa: ASSPAGGFSYEQY